This T cell receptor beta chain was recovered during a study of blood T cell repertoires in COVID-19. Study context: From T cells, B-cell-depleted T cells, or PBMCs came the material, which was cDNA or gDNA.

The trim removed 9 bases at V and 10 bases at J, leaving 18 bases unmatched. The CDR3 length is 15 residues. The germline CDR1 and CDR2 sequences are MNHEY and SVGAGI. Sequenced by immunoSEQ multiplex PCR; TCRdb stores in-frame clones only, minus some. The profile shows 130,000 or so clones, roughly 80% of them singletons. Individuals drawn from 24 US areas were about 18 to 95 years old. This TCR derives from a man aged 40-55 years with acute COVID-19. This chain joins TRBV6-5 and TRBJ2-1, with 7 bases lining up with TRBD2. Sequencing was carried out using PBMCs or T cells enriched from blood (not recorded which). In nucleotides, the CDR3 is TGTGCCAGTGGCGGGGTAGCGGGCCCTATTAGGGAGCAGTTCTTC. Encoded protein: CASGGVAGPIREQFF.